This passage covers 23 T cell receptor beta chains from one sample sequenced in a study of CD8+ T cells in alopecia areata. In each case, RNA was isolated and then reverse transcribed into cDNA as the sequencing template. Libraries were prepared by immunoSEQ multiplex PCR; TCRdb keeps only in-frame clonotypes and omits some of them. Of roughly 150,000 clones listed, more than 45% were seen once; the top ten hold about 6.4%. The sample taken for sequencing was CD4+ T cells sorted from blood. Receptor source: a human donor with alopecia areata.

This chain connects TRBV27 to TRBJ2-3; no clear D gene. Germline V gene lookup returns CDR1 MNHEY and CDR2 SMNVEV (reference sequence). Trimming took 6 bases from V and 1 from J, leaving 11 bases between them. The CDR3 contains 14 residues. CDR3 DNA sequence: TGTGCCAGCAGCGCCCGTTATCGCACAGATACGCAGTATTTT. Translated, it gives CASSARYRTDTQYF.

V gene TRBV29-1 combines with J gene TRBJ2-1; TRBD2 aligns across 9 bases. The ends lost 6 bases at V and 8 bases at J; junction bases unmatched: 11. Germline CDR1 reads SQVTM; CDR2 reads ANQGSEA. The CDR3 is made up of 14 amino acids. Here the CDR3 reads CSVLGMSGGHEQFF. The CDR3 bases are TGCAGCGTCCTCGGGATGAGCGGGGGGCATGAGCAGTTCTTC.

This clone was detected a few times. The rearrangement uses TRBV14 and TRBJ1-3; D ambiguous. CDR3 length: 15 residues. In germline, CDR1 is SGHDN, CDR2 FVKESK. V was trimmed by 4 bases and J by 0 bases, leaving 10 bases between them. In DNA form, the CDR3 reads TGTGCCAGCAGCCTACGGGTGCTCTCTGGAAACACCATATATTTT. This sequence encodes CASSLRVLSGNTIYF.

This clone has a handful of counts. The V and J genes are TRBV7-3 and TRBJ2-1; D remains ambiguous. The V end lost 5 bases, the J end lost 7 bases, and 12 bases lay between the germline ends. Germline-derived CDR1 and CDR2 are SGHTA and FQGTGA. The CDR3 length is 13 residues. The CDR3 coding sequence is TGTGCCAGCAGCGCAAGCCTTGGAAATGAGCAGTTCTTC. Its translation: CASSASLGNEQFF.

The chain uses TRBV2 and TRBJ2-3, with TRBD2 matching 10 bases. The CDR3 length is 14 residues. Per germline, CDR1 SNHLY and CDR2 FYNNEI. J lost 3 bases, V lost 11 bases, and 8 bases had no gene match. The CDR3 region is CAGKREGVTDTQYF. CDR3 nucleotide sequence: TGTGCCGGAAAGCGGGAGGGTGTTACAGATACGCAGTATTTT.

The chain carries TRBV2 and TRBJ1-4, with 7 bases that match TRBD1. J gave up 10 bases and V 10 bases, and 9 bases lay outside the gene matches. The CDR3 is 12 residues long. The germline gives CDR1 SNHLY, CDR2 FYNNEI. In DNA form, the CDR3 reads TGTGCCAAGAGGACAGGTTTTGGAAAACTGTTTTTT. The encoded protein is CAKRTGFGKLFF.

This clone was found once. The chain is built from TRBV6-5 and TRBJ2-3; D is unclear. The CDR3 extends over 14 amino acids. Trimming cost V 0 bases and J 0 bases, with 4 bases left between them. Germline assignment: CDR1 MNHEY and CDR2 SVGAGI. CDR3 DNA: TGTGCCAGCAGTTACTCGATCAGCACAGATACGCAGTATTTT. This sequence encodes CASSYSISTDTQYF.

The rearrangement links TRBV29-1 to TRBJ1-1; 7 bases are a match to TRBD1. Germline V gene data show CDR1 as SQVTM and CDR2 as ANQGSEA. The CDR3 covers 11 residues. The V and J ends lost 7 bases and 10 bases, in that order; junction bases with no gene match: 9. CDR3 protein: CSAENRGGAFF. CDR3 nucleotides: TGCAGCGCCGAGAACAGGGGAGGAGCTTTCTTT.

The rearrangement joins TRBV7-9 to TRBJ2-7; the D gene is possibly TRBD1 (6 bases). Germline CDR1 is SEHNR and CDR2 is FQNEAQ (reference sequence). The CDR3 runs 14 residues. Trimming took 5 bases from V and 0 from J, leaving 11 bases between them. DNA of the CDR3: TGTGCCAGCAGCCGGGACACTTACTCCTACGAGCAGTACTTC. This codes for CASSRDTYSYEQYF.

This clone showed up just a few times. The chain combines TRBV10-3 with TRBJ2-1, with unresolved D. The CDR3 loop spans 12 amino acids. Germline V gene lookup returns CDR1 ENHRY and CDR2 SYGVKD. Trimming cost V 0 bases and J 8 bases, with 5 bases left between them. The CDR3 spells CAISESSDEQFF. DNA of the CDR3: TGTGCCATCAGTGAGTCATCGGATGAGCAGTTCTTC.

In DNA form, the CDR3 reads TGCAGCGTTGAAGCCTCTAACTATGGCTACACCTTC. Translated: CSVEASNYGYTF. V and J are TRBV29-1 and TRBJ1-2, with no clear D. Germline CDR1 SQVTM, CDR2 ANQGSEA. Deletions cut 1 base from V and 0 bases from J, with 3 bases between. The CDR3 spans 12 residues.

For the CDR3, the DNA is TGTGCCAGCAGACCATCCGGGATACCTGAAGCTTTCTTT. This translates into CASRPSGIPEAFF. The chain has TRBV28 and TRBJ1-1; D gene ambiguous. V dropped 6 bases and J dropped 6 bases, with 14 bases sitting between them. The CDR3 has 13 residues. Germline CDR1 and CDR2: MDHEN and SYDVKM.

V and J are TRBV12-5 and TRBJ2-7; the D gene could be TRBD1 or TRBD2 (7 bases each). The CDR3 contains 17 residues. V was clipped by 6 bases and J by 3 bases, with 24 bases between them. Per germline, CDR1 LGHNT and CDR2 FRNRAP. The DNA of the CDR3 is TGTGCTAGTGGCTCCCCGAAGGGAGGGGGCGCGTTCTACGAGCAGTACTTC. It translates to CASGSPKGGGAFYEQYF.

This clone was recorded a few times. This chain joins TRBV7-2 and TRBJ2-7, with no clear D. CDR3 length: 12 amino acids. Germline CDR1 and CDR2: SGHTA and FQGNSA. The V gene lost 5 bases and the J gene lost 2 bases, with 7 bases spanning the gap. The CDR3 DNA sequence: TGTGCCAGCAGCCCCACAACCTACGAGCAGTACTTC. This sequence encodes CASSPTTYEQYF.

This clone was counted a few times. The CDR3 protein is CASSIAGAGADTQYF. CDR3 DNA: TGTGCCAGTAGTATAGCGGGAGCTGGCGCAGATACGCAGTATTTT. The chain is built from TRBV19 and TRBJ2-3; perhaps TRBD2 as D (6 bases). The CDR3 totals 15 residues. V lost 1 base to trimming and J lost 4 bases, with 12 bases between them. Germline lookup yields CDR1 LNHDA and CDR2 SQIVND (reference sequence).

This sequence joins TRBV4-1 and TRBJ2-5; the D is unclear. The germline V gene encodes CDR1 MGHRA and CDR2 YSYEKL. The length of the CDR3 is 14 residues. The V and J ends lost 1 base and 2 bases respectively, with 8 bases between them. The CDR3 loop reads CASSQVPIQETQYF. The CDR3 region has the DNA TGCGCCAGCAGCCAAGTTCCCATTCAAGAGACCCAGTACTTC.

The chain employs TRBV30 and TRBJ1-2; D remains ambiguous. CDR1 and CDR2 from the germline V gene are GTSNPN and SVGIG (reference sequence). The CDR3 is 12 amino acids. Trimming removed 5 bases at V and 0 bases at J, with 7 bases between. CDR3 in amino acids: CAWDRANYGYTF. CDR3 DNA: TGTGCCTGGGACCGAGCTAACTATGGCTACACCTTC.

This chain uses TRBV27 with TRBJ1-2; D may be TRBD1 (5 bases). CDR3 size: 13 residues. With 6 bases removed from V and 8 bases from J, the gap between germline ends came to 16 bases. The germline CDR1 and CDR2 sequences are MNHEY and SMNVEV (reference sequence). The CDR3 region is CASRFGTVEGYTF. CDR3 sequence (DNA): TGTGCCAGCAGGTTTGGGACCGTAGAGGGCTACACCTTC.

This clone has only one observation. This rearrangement joins TRBV6-5 to TRBJ2-7; D possibly corresponds to TRBD2 (5 bases). Germline V lookup: CDR1 MNHEY, CDR2 SVGAGI. Trimming pared 6 bases from V and 0 bases from J, leaving 15 bases between. This CDR3 is 15 amino acids long. The CDR3 DNA sequence: TGTGCCAGCAGCCGGGAACCCCGACTCTCCTACGAGCAGTACTTC. This translates into CASSREPRLSYEQYF.

This chain links TRBV5-1 with TRBJ2-1, with D perhaps given as TRBD1 or TRBD2 (6 bases each). The CDR3 extends over 18 amino acids. Germline CDR1 is SGHRS and CDR2 is YFSETQ. V was clipped by 5 bases and J by 1 base, with 22 bases between them. The DNA for the CDR3 is TGCGCCAGCAGTAAACCCAGCTCGGGGGCTATGTCCTACAATGAGCAGTTCTTC. This gives the protein CASSKPSSGAMSYNEQFF.

This clone was seen more than once but under ten times. J is TRBJ2-7 and V is TRBV7-9; 8 nucleotides align to TRBD1. V shed 5 bases, J shed 8 bases, and the junction held 17 bases outside the gene matches. The CDR3 has 16 amino acids. CDR1 SEHNR and CDR2 FQNEAQ come from the germline V gene (reference sequence). The CDR3 protein is CASSTHTGTGDLKQYF. For the CDR3, the DNA is TGTGCCAGCAGCACCCACACCGGGACAGGTGACCTGAAGCAGTACTTC.

This clone was observed a few times. V gene TRBV7-3 combines with J gene TRBJ2-2; perhaps TRBD1 as D (5 bases). The CDR3 spans 12 residues. V lost 4 bases to trimming and J lost 7 bases, with 7 bases between them. Germline V gene data show CDR1 as SGHTA and CDR2 as FQGTGA. CDR3 in amino acids: CASSSDNGELFF. The CDR3 DNA is TGTGCCAGCAGCTCGGACAACGGGGAGCTGTTTTTT.

This sequence joins TRBV28 and TRBJ2-5; 8 bases are shared with TRBD2. There are 13 residues in the CDR3. Germline CDR1 is MDHEN and CDR2 is SYDVKM. Trimming at V came to 8 bases and at J to 2 bases, leaving 4 bases not matched to a gene. Here the CDR3 DNA reads TGTGCCAGCTGCGCGGGGGGTCAAGAGACCCAGTACTTC. It codes for CASCAGGQETQYF.